The 16 T cell receptor beta chains below were found in one sample sequenced in a study of T cell repertoires in cytomegalovirus infection. No antigen is known for these receptors. Each CDR3 protein gets one entry after TCRdb re-called the reads with MiXCR. The sample lists about a million distinct CDR3 sequences; more than 25% were seen once. The material was cultured CD8+ T cells from PBMCs, obtained from culture after CMV antigen stimulation. Source of these receptors: a human donor in good health (CMV status not recorded). Some clones in this sample may be carry-over from other donors' samples.

The J gene is TRBJ2-7, the V gene TRBV6-2 or TRBV6-3, with 9 bases aligning to TRBD1. The CDR3 is made up of 14 amino acids. With 4 bases clipped from V and 3 bases from J, the junction kept 4 bases outside the gene matches. In germline, CDR1 is MNHEY, CDR2 SVGEGT. In nucleotides, the CDR3 is TGTGCCAGCAGTTCGGGACAGGGTGACTACGAGCAGTACGTC. It codes for CASSSGQGDYEQYV.

The DNA for the CDR3 is TGTGCCAGCAGCGTAGGGGACCTCACCTACGAGCAGTACTTC. As protein: CASSVGDLTYEQYF. The chain joins TRBV9 to TRBJ2-7; the D call may be TRBD1 or TRBD2 (5 bases each). This CDR3 is 14 amino acids long. Germline V lookup: CDR1 SGDLS, CDR2 YYNGEE. The V and J ends lost 0 bases and 2 bases respectively, with 9 bases between them.

At least ten counts were recorded for this clonotype. This rearrangement joins TRBV7-2 to TRBJ1-2, with a possible D match to TRBD1 (5 bases). Trimming stripped 5 bases from V and 4 bases from J, with 11 bases between. The CDR3 has 13 amino acids. Germline V CDR1 and CDR2: SGHTA, FQGNSA. The CDR3, as DNA: TGTGCCAGCAGCGCCCAGGGCAGCTATGGCTACACCTTC. Translation: CASSAQGSYGYTF. The full variable domain, its missing parts supplied by reference TRBV7-2 and TRBJ1-2, is GAGVSQSPSNKVTEKGKDVELRCDPISGHTALYWYRQSLGQGLEFLIYFQGNSAPDKSGLPSDRFSAERTGGSVSTLTIQRTQQEDSAVYLCASSAQGSYGYTFGSGTRLTVV.

This clonotype was observed at least ten times. V is TRBV7-2 and J is TRBJ2-3; 7 nucleotides line up with TRBD2. The CDR3 has 14 amino acids. Per germline, CDR1 SGHTA and CDR2 FQGNSA. The ends lost 7 bases at V and 2 bases at J; junction bases unmatched: 6. Written as DNA, the CDR3 is TGTGCCAGCACCCTTGCGGGGGTCACAGATACGCAGTATTTT. Protein product: CASTLAGVTDTQYF.

There are many counts of this clonotype. The chain carries TRBV7-9 and TRBJ2-3; TRBD2 agrees at 9 bases. Unmatched junction bases numbered 3, after V lost 4 bases and J lost 1 base. The germline V gene encodes CDR1 SEHNR and CDR2 FQNEAQ (reference sequence). The CDR3 totals 15 residues. The CDR3 protein is CASSYSGGRTDTQYF. CDR3 bases: TGTGCCAGCAGCTACAGCGGGGGGCGCACAGATACGCAGTATTTT.

The chain uses TRBV4-1 and TRBJ1-1, with no clear D. CDR1 is MGHRA, CDR2 YSYEKL, per germline. The length of the CDR3 is 16 residues. The V and J ends lost 3 bases and 1 base respectively, with 15 bases between them. The CDR3 DNA sequence: TGCGCCAGCAGCCAGTCCCCGGGCCCTACGAACACTGAAGCTTTCTTT. It encodes CASSQSPGPTNTEAFF.

This clonotype was counted only a few times. The chain couples TRBV19 to TRBJ2-1; weak D call: TRBD1 (6 bases). Trimming shortened V by 6 bases and J by 6 bases, and 12 bases separated the two germline ends. The CDR3 has 13 amino acids. From germline, CDR1 is LNHDA and CDR2 SQIVND (reference sequence). This CDR3 is CASSRGHVNEQFF. The DNA of the CDR3 is TGTGCCAGTAGCCGGGGACACGTCAATGAGCAGTTCTTC.

The CDR3 DNA sequence: TGTGCCAGCAGTCCCCCCGGACAGGGGGCCAAGACCCAGTACTTC. Protein product: CASSPPGQGAKTQYF. This chain uses TRBV12-3 or TRBV12-4 with TRBJ2-5; 11 bases line up with TRBD1. Losses at the gene ends were 5 bases for V and 6 bases for J; bases not matched to a gene: 8. The CDR3 contains 15 residues.

V usage is TRBV19 and J usage is TRBJ1-1; D is unclear. CDR3 size: 14 residues. The V end was cut by 5 bases, the J end by 1 base, with 11 bases between. Germline lookup yields CDR1 LNHDA and CDR2 SQIVND (reference sequence). CDR3 nucleotides: TGTGCCAGTAGTTTCCCGACTCCGAACACTGAAGCTTTCTTT. Amino acid sequence: CASSFPTPNTEAFF.

The J gene is TRBJ1-4, the V gene TRBV12-3 or TRBV12-4, with D uncertain. V was clipped by 6 bases and J by 3 bases, with 8 bases between them. The CDR3 consists of 13 residues. The DNA for the CDR3 is TGTGCCAGCAGAAAAGGGCCTAATGAAAAACTGTTTTTT. Amino acids: CASRKGPNEKLFF.

In its sample, this clonotype was seen once. One junction end does not reproduce the germline sequence, and a read error may be involved. This chain connects TRBV29-1 to TRBJ1-2, with 9 nucleotides matching TRBD1. Germline loops: CDR1 SQVTM, CDR2 ANQGSEA. The CDR3 sequence is 15 residues long. The chain's CDR3 is CSIEDGTGINYGYTF. CDR3 bases: TGCAGCATTGAAGATGGGACAGGGATCAACTATGGCTACACCTTC.

This clonotype was seen a few times. The chain has TRBV7-6 and TRBJ2-3, with 14 positions matching TRBD2. The CDR3 has 19 amino acids. Germline CDR1 SGHVS, CDR2 FNYEAQ. V lost 5 bases to trimming and J lost 4 bases; unmatched junction nucleotides: 14. The CDR3 sequence: CASSIPSGTSGGGADTQYF. The CDR3 coding sequence is TGTGCCAGCAGCATTCCATCCGGGACTAGCGGGGGAGGCGCAGATACGCAGTATTTT.

The chain links TRBV27 to TRBJ2-5; no reliable D call. The CDR3 totals 14 residues. Germline CDR1 MNHEY, CDR2 SMNVEV (reference sequence). The V end lost 5 bases, the J end lost 6 bases, and 16 bases lay between the germline ends. CDR3 nucleotide sequence: TGTGCCAGCAGTCCCAACTCTGAGTGGCAGACCCAGTACTTC. Its translation is CASSPNSEWQTQYF.

On this clonotype: This clone may be a read error of a much larger clone one base away. This chain links TRBV12-3 or TRBV12-4 with TRBJ2-4, with no clear D. The CDR3 totals 13 residues. Here the CDR3 DNA reads TGTGCCAGCAGTTTAGTACAGAAAAACATGCAGTACTTC. Translating it yields CASSLVQKNMQYF.

The chain carries TRBV19 and TRBJ2-1; TRBD2 aligns across 12 bases. With 10 bases clipped from V and 7 bases from J, the junction kept 5 bases outside the gene matches. Germline lookup yields CDR1 LNHDA and CDR2 SQIVND (reference sequence). CDR3 length: 13 amino acids. The CDR3 DNA reads TGTGCCACCGGGACTAGCGGGTTAAATGAGCAGTTCTTC. This gives the protein CATGTSGLNEQFF.

In its sample, this clonotype was seen once. The chain has TRBV6-6 and TRBJ2-1, with D perhaps matching TRBD1 or TRBD2 (6 bases each). This CDR3 comprises 15 residues. V dropped 2 bases and J dropped 7 bases, with 15 bases sitting between them. The V gene's germline CDR1 is MNHNY and CDR2 SVGAGI (reference sequence). CDR3 sequence: CASSYRGGPGNEQFF. DNA of the CDR3: TGTGCCAGCAGTTACCGAGGGGGGCCCGGGAATGAGCAGTTCTTC.